The 27 T cell receptor beta chains in this list originate from one sample, sequenced in a study of cytomegalovirus exposure and HLA in healthy donors (dated 2017 in TCRdb). Library creation used the immunoSEQ multiplex PCR assay. For the multiplex PCR, a mixture combining 60 forward primers for TCR Vbeta segments and 13 reverse primers for TCR Jbeta segments was used. As stored in TCRdb, this immuneACCESS dataset retains in-frame rearrangements with V and J assigned. A fraction of the clones does not appear; measured against another copy, unresolved V genes explain less than half of the discrepancy, and the remainder lacks a known reason. The sample contains some 130,000 clones, less than 85% of them found a single time. The ten largest account for about 2.2% of the sample. The sequencing input was PBMCs. These receptors all come from a woman aged 60-70 years in good health and CMV-seropositive.

The chain couples TRBV7-2 to TRBJ2-7; 11 bases align to TRBD2. This CDR3 is 15 amino acids long. V dropped 4 bases and J dropped 4; count of bases not matched to a gene: 6. Germline assignment: CDR1 SGHTA and CDR2 FQGNSA. CDR3 DNA sequence: TGTGCCAGCAGCTCAACTAGCGGGAGTTTATACGAGCAGTACTTC. Its protein is CASSSTSGSLYEQYF.

The V and J genes are TRBV19 and TRBJ1-2, with 9 bases identical to TRBD1. Germline CDR1 LNHDA, CDR2 SQIVND (reference sequence). After removal of 7 bases from V and 4 bases from J, the junction contained 10 bases not matched to a gene. This CDR3 comprises 15 residues. The CDR3: CASTGTGSLGYGYTF. Written as DNA, the CDR3 is TGTGCCAGTACCGGGACAGGGTCTTTGGGCTATGGCTACACCTTC.

This chain joins TRBV28 and TRBJ1-4, with TRBD1 matching 9 bases. V shed 4 bases, J shed 4 bases, and the junction held 10 bases outside the gene matches. This CDR3 comprises 17 residues. Germline V lookup: CDR1 MDHEN, CDR2 SYDVKM. The CDR3 here is CASSSPGQGNNNEKLFF. DNA of the CDR3: TGTGCCAGCAGTTCCCCCGGACAGGGGAATAATAATGAAAAACTGTTTTTT.

This rearrangement joins TRBV6-5 to TRBJ2-5; D is unresolved. The J call is doubtful: the DNA matches TRBJ2-7 better. The germline CDR1 and CDR2 sequences are MNHEY and SVGAGI. The CDR3 extends over 11 amino acids. CDR3 in amino acids: CATTEYYEQYF. In DNA form, the CDR3 reads TGTGCCACAACAGAATATTACGAGCAGTACTTC.

This clone has more than one count but fewer than ten. This chain uses TRBV30 with TRBJ1-6, with 7 bases identical to TRBD1. This CDR3 spans 15 amino acids. J was trimmed by 6 bases and V by 4 bases; bases with no gene match: 9. Germline V gene lookup returns CDR1 GTSNPN and CDR2 SVGIG (reference sequence). CDR3 loop: CAWIPGGPGNSPLHF. Written as DNA, the CDR3 is TGTGCCTGGATCCCAGGGGGACCGGGTAATTCACCCCTCCACTTT. The full variable domain, its missing parts supplied by reference TRBV30 and TRBJ1-6, is SQTIHQWPATLVQPVGSPLSLECTVEGTSNPNLYWYRQAAGRGLQLLFYSVGIGQISSEVPQNLSASRPQDRQFILSSKKLLLSDSGFYLCAWIPGGPGNSPLHFGNGTRLTVT.

This clone was detected only a few times. The gene calls are TRBV6-5 and TRBJ2-2; D might be TRBD2 (6 bases). The V gene lost 6 bases and the J gene lost 5 bases, with 10 bases spanning the gap. Germline-derived CDR1 and CDR2 are MNHEY and SVGAGI. This CDR3 has 13 amino acids. CDR3 sequence reads: CASSRDFTGELFF. DNA of the CDR3: TGTGCCAGCAGCCGGGACTTTACCGGGGAGCTGTTTTTT.

This clone was observed a few times. The chain joins TRBV5-1 to TRBJ2-4; 7 positions agree with TRBD1. Germline CDR1 reads SGHRS; CDR2 reads YFSETQ. The CDR3 is 16 amino acids. J was trimmed by 2 bases and V by 1 base; bases with no gene match: 6. The CDR3 DNA sequence: TGCGCCAGCAGCTTGACCGTGACAGGGACCAAAAACATTCAGTACTTC. Amino acids: CASSLTVTGTKNIQYF. Using reference TRBV5-1 and TRBJ2-4 for the parts outside the CDR3, the full variable domain is KAGVTQTPRYLIKTRGQQVTLSCSPISGHRSVSWYQQTPGQGLQFLFEYFSETQRNKGNFPGRFSGRQFSNSRSEMNVSTLELGDSALYLCASSLTVTGTKNIQYFGAGTRLSVL.

This clone was seen more than once but under ten times. The J gene is TRBJ1-1, the V gene TRBV5-1; 7 bases align to TRBD1. CDR3 length: 16 residues. The germline V gene encodes CDR1 SGHRS and CDR2 YFSETQ. After removal of 0 bases from V and 7 bases from J, the junction contained 12 bases not matched to a gene. CDR3 bases: TGCGCCAGCAGCTTGGACCCCTCGGGAGGGGGCAGTGAAGCTTTCTTT. Translation gives CASSLDPSGGGSEAFF.

This sequence joins TRBV5-1 and TRBJ1-5, with TRBD1 as a possible D gene (5 bases). The CDR3 runs to 15 residues. Germline lookup yields CDR1 SGHRS and CDR2 YFSETQ. V shed 2 bases and J shed 3 bases, with 12 bases lying between them. The CDR3 bases are TGCGCCAGCAGCTTTCGTCCAGGGAACAATCAGCCCCAGCATTTT. Its translation: CASSFRPGNNQPQHF.

This clone showed up just once. This chain joins TRBV6-6 and TRBJ1-5; 8 bases match TRBD1. J lost 11 bases, V lost 2 bases, and 5 bases had no gene match. Germline lookup yields CDR1 MNHNY and CDR2 SVGAGI (reference sequence). CDR3 size: 13 residues. CDR3: CASSYPDRVSQHF. The CDR3 DNA sequence: TGTGCCAGCAGTTACCCGGACAGGGTATCCCAGCATTTT.

Here the CDR3 DNA reads TGTGCCAGCAGCCCCCGCCAGGAGGGAAGTGAAAAACTGTTTTTT. It specifies CASSPRQEGSEKLFF. The chain has TRBV5-4 and TRBJ1-4; the D is unclear. The length of the CDR3 is 15 residues. Trimming shortened V by 4 bases and J by 7 bases, and 17 bases separated the two germline ends. The germline V gene has CDR1 SGHNT and CDR2 YYREEE (reference sequence).

The chain carries TRBV18 and TRBJ2-1; 8 bases are a match to TRBD1. CDR1 and CDR2 (germline): KGHSH, LQKENI. This CDR3 contains 12 residues. V trimming: 5 bases; J trimming: 10 bases; junction bases outside the gene matches: 4. This CDR3 is CASSTRQGEQFF. CDR3 in DNA: TGTGCCAGCTCAACCCGACAGGGGGAGCAGTTCTTC.

This clone was recorded a few times. The chain has TRBV28 and TRBJ1-3; no clear D. Germline V lookup: CDR1 MDHEN, CDR2 SYDVKM. The CDR3 has 13 amino acids. Between the trimmed V and J ends, which lost 5 bases and 3 bases, there was a span of 8 bases. CDR3 in amino acids: CASSGGSGNTIYF. In DNA form, the CDR3 reads TGTGCCAGCAGTGGAGGGAGTGGAAACACCATATATTTT. Combining the CDR3 with reference TRBV28 and TRBJ1-3 gives the whole variable domain DVKVTQSSRYLVKRTGEKVFLECVQDMDHENMFWYRQDPGLGLRLIYFSYDVKMKEKGDIPEGYSVSREKKERFSLILESASTNQTSMYLCASSGGSGNTIYFGEGSWLTVV.

The table lists this clone with a count of one. The V gene is TRBV5-1, the J gene TRBJ2-7; 13 nucleotides line up with TRBD2. CDR1 and CDR2 from the germline V gene are SGHRS and YFSETQ. The CDR3 has 15 residues. With V trimmed by 7 bases and J by 2 bases, 6 bases remained unmatched. DNA for the CDR3: TGCGCCAGCCCGAAAGGGACTAGCGGGACCTACGAGCAGTACTTC. It yields the protein CASPKGTSGTYEQYF. Complete variable domain (other parts from reference TRBV5-1 and TRBJ2-7): KAGVTQTPRYLIKTRGQQVTLSCSPISGHRSVSWYQQTPGQGLQFLFEYFSETQRNKGNFPGRFSGRQFSNSRSEMNVSTLELGDSALYLCASPKGTSGTYEQYFGPGTRLTVT.

The genes are TRBV4-1 and TRBJ2-7; D perhaps matches TRBD2 (6 bases). The CDR3 contains 14 residues. Trimming took off 3 bases at V and 2 bases at J, with 11 bases between the two ends. The germline gives CDR1 MGHRA, CDR2 YSYEKL. DNA for the CDR3: TGCGCCAGCAGCCATAATAGCGGAACCTACGAGCAGTACTTC. This sequence encodes CASSHNSGTYEQYF.

The rearrangement links TRBV7-3 to TRBJ2-6, with TRBD1 identical over 7 bases. The V gene end was trimmed by 3 bases and the J gene end by 2 bases; junction bases not matched to a gene: 7. Germline assignment: CDR1 SGHTA and CDR2 FQGTGA. The CDR3 spans 17 residues. The CDR3 sequence is CASSFPRQGAGANVLTF. CDR3 DNA: TGTGCCAGCAGCTTCCCGAGACAGGGTGCTGGGGCCAACGTCCTGACTTTC.

In this sample, this clone turned up a few times. The chain recombines TRBV28 with TRBJ1-2, with a weak D call TRBD1 (5 bases). V lost 8 bases to trimming and J lost 4 bases, with 14 bases between them. Looked up from germline, CDR1 is MDHEN and CDR2 is SYDVKM. The CDR3 length is 13 residues. The CDR3 nucleotides read TGTGCCAGCCAAGGGACTACAAGCTATGGCTACACCTTC. Amino acid sequence: CASQGTTSYGYTF.

Points on this clone: An end of the junction differs from the germline gene, which may be a read error. The gene calls are TRBV27 and TRBJ2-1; no definite D call. Germline V gives CDR1 MNHEY, CDR2 SMNVEV (reference sequence). This CDR3 comprises 15 residues. CDR3 amino acids: CASSLSPHPYDEQFF. The CDR3 nucleotides are TGTGCCAGCAGTCTCTCCCCCCACCCCTACGATGAGCAGTTCTTC.

This chain connects TRBV2 to TRBJ2-7, with D perhaps TRBD1 (6 bases). V lost 6 bases to trimming and J lost 5 bases, with 11 bases between them. This CDR3 comprises 12 residues. CDR1 and CDR2 from the germline V gene are SNHLY and FYNNEI. CDR3 coding DNA: TGTGCCAGCAGGGACAGCAAACACGAGCAGTACTTC. Protein sequence: CASRDSKHEQYF.

The rearrangement links TRBV6-6 to TRBJ2-1, with 9 bases fitting TRBD2. Germline trimming cut 6 bases from V and 9 bases from J; bases unmatched to any gene: 12. The CDR3 consists of 15 residues. Per the germline V gene, CDR1 is MNHNY and CDR2 is SVGAGI (reference sequence). CDR3 protein: CASRTGLAISGEQFF. CDR3 nucleotides: TGTGCCAGCAGGACGGGACTAGCTATTTCCGGTGAGCAGTTCTTC.

The gene calls are TRBV5-3 and TRBJ2-6; the D is unclear. TRBV5-3 is an open reading frame whose function is uncertain. Between the trimmed V and J ends, which lost 3 bases and 2 bases, there was a span of 6 bases. The CDR3 loop spans 14 amino acids. CDR3 DNA: TGTGCCAGAAGCTCCCGAGCTGGGGCCAACGTCCTGACTTTC. Amino acid sequence: CARSSRAGANVLTF.

The chain joins TRBV2 to TRBJ1-3, with D possibly matching TRBD1 (6 bases). Looked up from germline, CDR1 is SNHLY and CDR2 is FYNNEI. V was cut by 7 bases and J by 0 bases, with 10 bases left in between. The CDR3 runs to 14 residues. The CDR3 coding sequence is TGTGCCAGCACAGGGGAAAGCTCTGGAAACACCATATATTTT. It encodes CASTGESSGNTIYF.

The CDR3 DNA sequence: TGTGCCAGCAGTGGCGGGGGACCGAACACCGGGGAGCTGTTTTTT. Translating it yields CASSGGGPNTGELFF. The chain uses TRBV2 and TRBJ2-2; 7 bases agree with TRBD2. The V segment lost 4 bases and the J segment 0 bases; nucleotides outside the gene matches: 2. This CDR3 is 15 amino acids long. The germline CDR1 and CDR2 sequences are SNHLY and FYNNEI.

This chain connects TRBV6-1 to TRBJ1-4, with D unresolved. V was pared by 6 bases and J by 2 bases, with 7 bases between. Germline loops: CDR1 MNHNS, CDR2 SASEGT. The CDR3 sequence is 13 residues long. The CDR3 sequence: CASREVTNEKLFF. DNA of the CDR3: TGTGCCAGCAGAGAGGTGACTAATGAAAAACTGTTTTTT.

The chain employs TRBV5-1 and TRBJ2-7; 7 nucleotides line up with TRBD2. V shed 4 bases, J shed 2 bases, and the junction held 3 bases outside the gene matches. Germline assignment: CDR1 SGHRS and CDR2 YFSETQ. The CDR3 sequence is 13 residues long. The CDR3 nucleotides are TGCGCCAGCAGCGCTAGCGGCCCCTACGAGCAGTACTTC. Amino acid sequence: CASSASGPYEQYF.

The chain couples TRBV1 to TRBJ2-2; TRBD1 reflects the table's D call only, with no check against the DNA. TRBV1 is an annotated pseudogene. CDR3 length equals 16 residues. The CDR3 spells CTSSLSRGRETGELFF. In DNA, the CDR3 is TGCACCAGCAGCCTCTCGAGGGGGCGGGAAACCGGGGAGCTGTTTTTT.

This clone was recorded only once. The chain combines TRBV7-3 with TRBJ2-7; 7 bases align to TRBD1. V lost 2 bases, J lost 4 bases, and 2 bases stayed unmatched. The germline V gene has CDR1 SGHTA and CDR2 FQGTGA. The CDR3 contains 13 residues. This chain's CDR3 is CASSLRDSYEQYF. The CDR3 DNA follows: TGTGCCAGCAGCTTACGGGACAGTTACGAGCAGTACTTC.